This TCR beta chain is drawn from a study of type 1 and type 2 diabetes patients. Study context: Samples came from type 1 diabetic, type 2 diabetic or nondiabetic people, recruited in China.

The CDR3 has 15 residues. The germline CDR1 and CDR2 sequences are MDHEN and SYDVKM. The trim removed 9 bases at V and 3 bases at J, leaving 13 bases unmatched. Amplification started from genomic DNA. A primer set of 30 forward and 13 reverse primers amplified the CDR3. TCRdb fed the multiplex PCR reads into MiXCR, producing one record per CDR3 protein. Seen here are fewer than 300,000 distinct CDR3 sequences, 47% observed once, and the top ten hold roughly 13%. This TCR was recovered from a man younger than 35 with type 2 diabetes. The chain links TRBV28 to TRBJ2-5; 7 nucleotides match TRBD1. Input material: peripheral blood mononuclear cells (PBMCs). CDR3 loop: CASHGTVDIKETQYF. In DNA form, the CDR3 reads TGTGCCAGTCATGGGACAGTCGATATCAAAGAGACCCAGTACTTC.